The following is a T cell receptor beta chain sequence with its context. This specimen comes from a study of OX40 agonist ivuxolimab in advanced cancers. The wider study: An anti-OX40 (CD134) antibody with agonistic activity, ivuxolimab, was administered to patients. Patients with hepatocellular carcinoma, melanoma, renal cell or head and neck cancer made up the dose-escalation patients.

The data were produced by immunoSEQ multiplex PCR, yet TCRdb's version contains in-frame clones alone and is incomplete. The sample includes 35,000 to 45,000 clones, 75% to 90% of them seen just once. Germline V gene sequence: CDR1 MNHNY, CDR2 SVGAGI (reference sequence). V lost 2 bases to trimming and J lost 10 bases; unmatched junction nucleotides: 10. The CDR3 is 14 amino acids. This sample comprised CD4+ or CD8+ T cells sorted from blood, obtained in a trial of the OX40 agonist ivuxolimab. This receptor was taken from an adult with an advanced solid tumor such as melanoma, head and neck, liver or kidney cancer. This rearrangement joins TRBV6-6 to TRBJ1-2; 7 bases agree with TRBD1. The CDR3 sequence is CASSYEGDSISYTF. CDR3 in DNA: TGTGCCAGCAGTTACGAGGGGGACAGTATCTCCTACACCTTC.